The table lists the clone carrying this T cell receptor (beta chain) with many counts. The data derive from a study of low-dose radiotherapy and immunotherapy resistance in tumors. For the study at large: In Cohort 2, 1 Gy per fraction was delivered every two weeks, for a total of 13 Gy over 26 weeks.

Time point noted: before trial treatment. Priming of first-strand cDNA relied on TRAV- and TRBV-specific primers (covering alpha and beta chains). For amplifying TCRs, the PCR ran for roughly 20 cycles with Phusion, which was used together with a constant-region primer and the adapter on the V primers. MiXCR was run by TCRdb on the reads, yielding one entry per CDR3 protein. The sample includes tens of thousands of distinct CDR3 sequences, 15% to 20% of them seen just once. V shed 7 bases, J shed 5 bases, and the junction held 5 bases outside the gene matches. There are 13 residues in the CDR3. This receptor was identified in a male donor with prostate cancer. The chain recombines TRBV12-3 or TRBV12-4 with TRBJ2-1; 7 bases are a match to TRBD1. The sample in question was PBMCs, obtained before treatment. The CDR3 loop is CASNPTGNNEQFF. The DNA for the CDR3 is TGTGCCAGCAACCCGACAGGGAACAATGAGCAGTTCTTC.